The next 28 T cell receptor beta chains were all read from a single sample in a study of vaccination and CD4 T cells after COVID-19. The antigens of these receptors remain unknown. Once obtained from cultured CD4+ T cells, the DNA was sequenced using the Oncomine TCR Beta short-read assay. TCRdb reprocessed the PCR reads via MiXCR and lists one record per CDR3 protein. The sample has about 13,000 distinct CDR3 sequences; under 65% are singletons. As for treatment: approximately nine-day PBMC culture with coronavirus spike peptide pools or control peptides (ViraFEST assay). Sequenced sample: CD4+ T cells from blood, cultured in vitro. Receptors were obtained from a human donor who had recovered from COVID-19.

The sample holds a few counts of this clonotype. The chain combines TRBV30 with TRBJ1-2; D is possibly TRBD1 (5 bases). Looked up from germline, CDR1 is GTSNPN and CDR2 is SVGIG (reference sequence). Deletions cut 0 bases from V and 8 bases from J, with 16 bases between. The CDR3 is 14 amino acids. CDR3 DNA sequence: TGTGCCTGGAGTGTACGTTCCGGGGCCTGGGGCTACACCTTC. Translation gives CAWSVRSGAWGYTF.

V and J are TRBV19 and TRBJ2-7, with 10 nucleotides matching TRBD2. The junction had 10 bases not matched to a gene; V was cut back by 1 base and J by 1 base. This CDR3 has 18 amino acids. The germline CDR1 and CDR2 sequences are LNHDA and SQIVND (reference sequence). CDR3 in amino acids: CASSIAARQRGGSYEQYF. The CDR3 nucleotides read TGTGCCAGTAGTATAGCGGCCCGTCAGCGGGGGGGGTCCTACGAGCAGTACTTC.

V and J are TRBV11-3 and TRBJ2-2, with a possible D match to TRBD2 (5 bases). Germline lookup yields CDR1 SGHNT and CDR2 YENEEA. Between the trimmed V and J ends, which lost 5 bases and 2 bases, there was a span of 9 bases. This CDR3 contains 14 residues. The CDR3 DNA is TGTGCCAGCAGCGCCGGGATAAACACCGGGGAGCTGTTTTTT. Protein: CASSAGINTGELFF.

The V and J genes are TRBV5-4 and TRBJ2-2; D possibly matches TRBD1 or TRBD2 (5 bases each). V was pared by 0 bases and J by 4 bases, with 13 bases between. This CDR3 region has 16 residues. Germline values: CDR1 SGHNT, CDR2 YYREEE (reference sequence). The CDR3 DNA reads TGTGCCAGCAGCTTGGGCCGGGGCGGTGCCACCGGGGAGCTGTTTTTT. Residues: CASSLGRGGATGELFF.

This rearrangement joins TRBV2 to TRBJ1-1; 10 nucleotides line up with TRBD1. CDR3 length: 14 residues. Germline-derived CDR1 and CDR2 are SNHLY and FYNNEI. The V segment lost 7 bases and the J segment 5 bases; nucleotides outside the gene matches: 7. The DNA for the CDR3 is TGTGCCAGCACAAGGGACAGGGGTCGGACTGAAGCTTTCTTT. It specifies CASTRDRGRTEAFF. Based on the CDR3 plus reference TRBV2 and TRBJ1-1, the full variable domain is EPEVTQTPSHQVTQMGQEVILRCVPISNHLYFYWYRQILGQKVEFLVSFYNNEISEKSEIFDDQFSVERPDGSNFTLKIRSTKLEDSAMYFCASTRDRGRTEAFFGQGTRLTVV.

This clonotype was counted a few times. CDR3 protein: CASWYGYTF. Here the CDR3 DNA reads TGCGCCAGCTGGTATGGCTACACCTTC. This chain connects TRBV23-1 to TRBJ1-2, with D unresolved. TRBV23-1 is an ORF for which the function is uncertain. The ends were cut back, 8 bases at V and 5 bases at J, with 3 bases in the middle. The CDR3 totals 9 residues.

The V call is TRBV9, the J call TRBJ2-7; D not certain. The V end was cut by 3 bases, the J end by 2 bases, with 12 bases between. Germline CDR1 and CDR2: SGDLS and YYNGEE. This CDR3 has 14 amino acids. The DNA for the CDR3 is TGTGCCAGCAGCGCCAACACGATCACCTACGAGCAGTACTTC. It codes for CASSANTITYEQYF.

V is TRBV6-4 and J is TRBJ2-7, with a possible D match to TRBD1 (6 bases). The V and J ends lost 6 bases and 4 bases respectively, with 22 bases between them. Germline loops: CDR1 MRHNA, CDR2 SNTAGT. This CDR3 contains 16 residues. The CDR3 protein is CASRPKIRGPQYEQYF. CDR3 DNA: TGTGCCAGCAGACCCAAAATCAGGGGTCCCCAGTACGAGCAGTACTTC.

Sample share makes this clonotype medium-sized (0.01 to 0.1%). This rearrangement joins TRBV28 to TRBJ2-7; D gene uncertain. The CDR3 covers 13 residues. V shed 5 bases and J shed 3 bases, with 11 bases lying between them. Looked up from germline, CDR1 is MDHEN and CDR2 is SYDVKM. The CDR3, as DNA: TGTGCCAGCAGTCCCTCTCACAGCTACGAGCAGTACTTC. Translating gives CASSPSHSYEQYF.

CDR3 sequence: CSARGGEGRATEAFF. In DNA, the CDR3 is TGCAGTGCTAGAGGAGGGGAAGGGAGGGCCACTGAAGCTTTCTTT. The V gene is TRBV20-1, the J gene TRBJ1-1, with D tentatively TRBD1 (5 bases). The germline CDR1 and CDR2 sequences are DFQATT and SNEGSKA (reference sequence). CDR3 size: 15 residues. The ends were cut back, 1 base at V and 4 bases at J, with 16 bases in the middle.

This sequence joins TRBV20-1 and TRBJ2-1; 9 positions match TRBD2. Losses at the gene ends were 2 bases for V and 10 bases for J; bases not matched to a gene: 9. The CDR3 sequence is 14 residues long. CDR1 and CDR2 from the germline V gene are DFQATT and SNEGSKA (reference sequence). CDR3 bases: TGCAGTGCTAGAAAAGCGGGGGGCTTCGGGGAGCAGTTCTTC. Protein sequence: CSARKAGGFGEQFF.

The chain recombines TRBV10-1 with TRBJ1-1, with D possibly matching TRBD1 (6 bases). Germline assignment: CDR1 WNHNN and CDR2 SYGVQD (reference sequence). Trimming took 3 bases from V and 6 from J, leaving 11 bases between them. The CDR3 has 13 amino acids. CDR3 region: CASSEGGLAEAFF. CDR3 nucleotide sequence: TGCGCCAGCAGTGAAGGGGGGCTGGCTGAAGCTTTCTTT.

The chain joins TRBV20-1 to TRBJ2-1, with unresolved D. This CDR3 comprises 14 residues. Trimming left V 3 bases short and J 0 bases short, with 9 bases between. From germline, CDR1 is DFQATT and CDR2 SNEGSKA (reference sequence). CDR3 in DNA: TGCAGTGCTAGTTCTATAAGCTCCTACAATGAGCAGTTCTTC. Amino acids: CSASSISSYNEQFF.

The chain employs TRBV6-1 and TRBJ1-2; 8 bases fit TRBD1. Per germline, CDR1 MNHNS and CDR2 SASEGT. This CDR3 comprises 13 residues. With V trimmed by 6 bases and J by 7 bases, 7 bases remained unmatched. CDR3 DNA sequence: TGTGCCAGCAGCCAGGACAGGGAATCTGGCTACACCTTC. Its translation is CASSQDRESGYTF.

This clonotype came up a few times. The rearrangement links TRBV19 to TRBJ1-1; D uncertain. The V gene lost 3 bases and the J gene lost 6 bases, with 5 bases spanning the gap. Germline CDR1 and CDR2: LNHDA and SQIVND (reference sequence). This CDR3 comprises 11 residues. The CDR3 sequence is CASSIRSEAFF. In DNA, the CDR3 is TGTGCCAGTAGTATTCGCTCTGAAGCTTTCTTT.

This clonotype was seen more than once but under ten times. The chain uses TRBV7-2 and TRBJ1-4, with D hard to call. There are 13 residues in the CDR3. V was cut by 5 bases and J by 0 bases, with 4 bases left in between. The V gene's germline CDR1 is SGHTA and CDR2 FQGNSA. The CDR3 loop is CASSQPTNEKLFF. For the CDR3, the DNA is TGTGCCAGCAGCCAACCAACTAATGAAAAACTGTTTTTT.

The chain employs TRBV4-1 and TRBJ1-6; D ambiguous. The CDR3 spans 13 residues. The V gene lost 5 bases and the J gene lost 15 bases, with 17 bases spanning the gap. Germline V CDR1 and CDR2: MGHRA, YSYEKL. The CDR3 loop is CASSSRLNFYLHF. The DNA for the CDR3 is TGCGCCAGCAGCTCACGACTGAACTTCTACCTCCACTTT.

This CDR3 is CASSATGGSTGELFF. CDR3 in DNA: TGTGCCAGCAGCGCAACAGGGGGTTCGACCGGGGAGCTGTTTTTT. The chain combines TRBV7-3 with TRBJ2-2; 8 nucleotides line up with TRBD1. The germline gives CDR1 SGHTA, CDR2 FQGTGA. With 5 bases clipped from V and 5 bases from J, the junction kept 7 bases outside the gene matches. The CDR3 extends over 15 amino acids.

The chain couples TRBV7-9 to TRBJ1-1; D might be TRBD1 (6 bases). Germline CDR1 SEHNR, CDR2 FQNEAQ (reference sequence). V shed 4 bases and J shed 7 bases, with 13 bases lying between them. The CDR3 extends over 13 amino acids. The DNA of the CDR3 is TGTGCCAGCAGCTCTAGAGGGGGGAATGAAGCTTTCTTT. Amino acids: CASSSRGGNEAFF. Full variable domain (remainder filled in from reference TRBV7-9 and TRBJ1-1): DTGVSQNPRHKITKRGQNVTFRCDPISEHNRLYWYRQTLGQGPEFLTYFQNEAQLEKSRLLSDRFSAERPKGSFSTLEIQRTEQGDSAMYLCASSSRGGNEAFFGQGTRLTVV.

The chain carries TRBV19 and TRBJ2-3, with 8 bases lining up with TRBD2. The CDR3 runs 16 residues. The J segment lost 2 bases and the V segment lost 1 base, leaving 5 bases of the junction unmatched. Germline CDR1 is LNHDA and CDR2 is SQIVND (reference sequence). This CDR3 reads CASSIGGGRPTDTQYF. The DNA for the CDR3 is TGTGCCAGTAGTATAGGGGGCGGGAGGCCCACAGATACGCAGTATTTT.

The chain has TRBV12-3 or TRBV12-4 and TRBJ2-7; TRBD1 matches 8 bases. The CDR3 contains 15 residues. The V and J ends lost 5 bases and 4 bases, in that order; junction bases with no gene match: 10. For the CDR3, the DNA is TGTGCCAGCAGTCCCGACCGGACAGGGATTTACGAGCAGTACTTC. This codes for CASSPDRTGIYEQYF.

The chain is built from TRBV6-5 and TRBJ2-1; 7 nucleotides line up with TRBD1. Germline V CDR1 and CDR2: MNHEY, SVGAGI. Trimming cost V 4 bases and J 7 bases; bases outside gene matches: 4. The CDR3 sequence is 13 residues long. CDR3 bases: TGTGCCAGCAGTTCGACAGGGAGTAATGAGCAGTTCTTC. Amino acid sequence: CASSSTGSNEQFF.

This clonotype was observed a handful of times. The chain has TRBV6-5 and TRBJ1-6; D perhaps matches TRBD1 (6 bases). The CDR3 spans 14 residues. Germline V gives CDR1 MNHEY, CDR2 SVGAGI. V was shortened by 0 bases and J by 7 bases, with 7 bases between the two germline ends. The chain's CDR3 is CASSYSGQNSPLHF. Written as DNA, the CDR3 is TGTGCCAGCAGTTACTCGGGACAAAATTCACCCCTCCACTTT.

The CDR3 sequence is CASRAGYQRDNTGELFF. Written as DNA, the CDR3 is TGCGCCAGCAGAGCGGGTTACCAGCGGGACAACACCGGGGAGCTGTTTTTT. J is TRBJ2-2 and V is TRBV5-1, with 7 positions matching TRBD2. CDR1 is SGHRS, CDR2 YFSETQ, per germline. The CDR3 is 17 residues long. V lost 5 bases to trimming and J lost 2 bases; unmatched junction nucleotides: 12.

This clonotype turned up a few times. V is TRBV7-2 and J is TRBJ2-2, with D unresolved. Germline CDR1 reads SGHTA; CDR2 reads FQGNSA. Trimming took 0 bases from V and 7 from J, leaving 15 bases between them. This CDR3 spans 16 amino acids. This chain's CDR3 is CASSLALGVLHGELFF. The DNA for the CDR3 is TGTGCCAGCAGCTTAGCCCTAGGTGTCCTACACGGGGAGCTGTTTTTT.

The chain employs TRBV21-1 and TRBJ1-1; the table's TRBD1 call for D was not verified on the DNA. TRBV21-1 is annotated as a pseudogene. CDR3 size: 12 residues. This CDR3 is CASSNYGNEAFF. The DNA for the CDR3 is TGTGCCAGCAGCAATTACGGGAATGAAGCTTTCTTT.

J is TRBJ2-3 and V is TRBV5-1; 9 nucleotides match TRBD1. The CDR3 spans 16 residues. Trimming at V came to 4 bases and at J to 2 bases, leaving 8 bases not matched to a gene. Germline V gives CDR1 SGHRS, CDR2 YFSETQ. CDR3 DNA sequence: TGCGCCAGCAGCGCCCAAGGGACAGGGCTCACAGATACGCAGTATTTT. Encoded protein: CASSAQGTGLTDTQYF.

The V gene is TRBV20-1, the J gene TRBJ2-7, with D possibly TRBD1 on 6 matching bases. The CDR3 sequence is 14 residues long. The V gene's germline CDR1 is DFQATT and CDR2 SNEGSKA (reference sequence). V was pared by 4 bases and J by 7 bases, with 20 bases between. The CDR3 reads CSANRDIPYVEQYF. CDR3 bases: TGCAGTGCTAACCGGGACATACCGTACGTGGAGCAGTACTTC.